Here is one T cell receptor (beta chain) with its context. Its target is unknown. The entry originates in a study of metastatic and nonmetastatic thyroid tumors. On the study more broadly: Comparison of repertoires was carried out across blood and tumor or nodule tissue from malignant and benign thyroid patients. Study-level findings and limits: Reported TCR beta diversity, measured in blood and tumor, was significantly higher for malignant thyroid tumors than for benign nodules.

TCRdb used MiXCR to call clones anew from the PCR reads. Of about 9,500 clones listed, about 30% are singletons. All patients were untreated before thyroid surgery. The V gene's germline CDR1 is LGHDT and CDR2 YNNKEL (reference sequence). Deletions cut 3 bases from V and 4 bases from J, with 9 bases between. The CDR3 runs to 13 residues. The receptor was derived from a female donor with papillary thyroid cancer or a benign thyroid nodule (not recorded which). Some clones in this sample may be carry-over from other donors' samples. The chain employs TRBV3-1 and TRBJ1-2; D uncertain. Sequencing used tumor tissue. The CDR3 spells CASSHADSYGYTF. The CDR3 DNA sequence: TGTGCCAGCAGCCATGCAGATTCCTATGGCTACACCTTC.